The present entry profiles one TCR beta chain with its context. Authors' data handling: Amplification with reference gene primers provided the estimates of nucleated cell counts. Clones were read by immunoSEQ multiplex PCR, and TCRdb kept only the in-frame ones, dropping some. V, J and clone size are taken as reported in that table, and D and trimming were inferred from the DNA itself. The sample contains some 200,000 clones, about 85% of which appear only once. This specimen comes from a study of blood T cell repertoires in COVID-19. Losses at the gene ends were 2 bases for V and 5 bases for J; bases not matched to a gene: 9. This CDR3 region has 16 residues. Germline-derived CDR1 and CDR2 are SEHNR and FQNEAQ (reference sequence).

V usage is TRBV7-9 and J usage is TRBJ2-3, with TRBD2 matching 8 bases. The TCR sequence derives from an older woman with acute or convalescent COVID-19. The material sequenced was peripheral blood. This chain's CDR3 is CASSLTSGAARDTQYF. The CDR3 nucleotides read TGTGCCAGCAGCTTAACTAGCGGAGCGGCCAGAGATACGCAGTATTTT.